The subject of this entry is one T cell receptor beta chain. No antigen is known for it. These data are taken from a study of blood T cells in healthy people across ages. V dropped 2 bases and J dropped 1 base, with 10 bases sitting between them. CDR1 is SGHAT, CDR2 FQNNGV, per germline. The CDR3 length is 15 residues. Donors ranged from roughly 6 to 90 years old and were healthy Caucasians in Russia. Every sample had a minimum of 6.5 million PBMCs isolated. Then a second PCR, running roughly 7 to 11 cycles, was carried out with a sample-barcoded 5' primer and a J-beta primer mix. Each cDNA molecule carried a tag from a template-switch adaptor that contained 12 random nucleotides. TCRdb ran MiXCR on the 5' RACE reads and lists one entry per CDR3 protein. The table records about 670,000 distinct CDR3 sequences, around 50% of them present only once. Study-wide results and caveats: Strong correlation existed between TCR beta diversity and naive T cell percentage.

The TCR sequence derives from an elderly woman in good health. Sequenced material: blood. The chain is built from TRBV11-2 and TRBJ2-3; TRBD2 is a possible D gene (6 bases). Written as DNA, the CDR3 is TGTGCCAGCAGCTTAAAGGCTAGCGGCACAGATACGCAGTATTTT. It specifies CASSLKASGTDTQYF.